This T cell receptor delta chain was retrieved from a study of gamma-delta T cells after stem cell transplantation (dated by TCRdb to 2015 to 2016). The library came from RT-PCR. This sample was sequenced with an Illumina MiSeq. For TCRdb, the public reads were processed anew by CATT, and duplicate DNA sequences were folded into one row. Here the sample has roughly 12,000 delta-chain clones; about two fifths occur a single time. The ten top clones hold 2.8% of the sample. This clone was counted a few times. Its antigen has not been determined. Per-nucleotide qualities are absent, and no much larger clonotype sits a single base away. Trimming removed 0 bases from V and 0 bases from J, leaving 26 bases between the germline ends. The germline V gene provides CDR1 TSWWSYY and CDR2 QGS. The cysteine opens and the phenylalanine closes a CDR3 of 21 amino acids. Of the read, only the CDR3 DNA is kept; its 63 bases are in frame from base 1.

The sequence was obtained from a human donor. It is not recorded whose cells these are; they may come from a transplant donor. The sequence joins TRDV1 to TRDJ1, with TRDD2 as a weak D call on 6 bases. The sequencing sample was made of gamma-delta T cells. The DNA sequence is TGTGCTCTTGGGGAACTCCAGGGCCTCCACCCTCTTCCTCTATACACCGATAAACTCATCTTT. This is translated as CALGELQGLHPLPLYTDKLIF.